Following are 3 T cell receptor beta chains from one sample sequenced in a study of blood T cells in healthy people across ages. A second PCR of roughly 7 to 11 cycles used a sample-barcoded 5' primer and a J-beta primer mix. TCRdb called the 5' RACE reads again in MiXCR, with one record for every CDR3 protein. The repertoire includes roughly 550,000 distinct CDR3 sequences, nearly 25% of them detected once, and under 9% sits in the top ten. The data also belong to a second study, concerning T cells of mothers and their children.

Sample: blood. Receptors were obtained from a boy between 10 and 17 years old in good health.

The chain has TRBV11-2 and TRBJ1-2; TRBD1 matches at 8 bases. CDR3 length: 15 residues. J was trimmed by 4 bases and V by 4 bases; bases with no gene match: 8. Looked up from germline, CDR1 is SGHAT and CDR2 is FQNNGV. CDR3 coding DNA: TGTGCCAGCAGCTCTGGACAGGGAACGGGCTATGGCTACACCTTC. It encodes CASSSGQGTGYGYTF.

J is TRBJ2-7 and V is TRBV6-5; TRBD2 matches at 8 bases. V dropped 3 bases and J dropped 1; count of bases not matched to a gene: 5. The germline gives CDR1 MNHEY, CDR2 SVGAGI. The CDR3 length is 15 residues. Written as DNA, the CDR3 is TGTGCCAGCAGTTATTCAGCTAGCGGGTCCTACGAGCAGTACTTC. It specifies CASSYSASGSYEQYF.

The table lists this clonotype with a few counts. CDR3 nucleotide sequence: TGTGCCAGCAGCCAAGAGGGTCACGAGCAGTACTTC. Translated, it gives CASSQEGHEQYF. V and J are TRBV3-1 and TRBJ2-7, with D unclear. Per the germline V gene, CDR1 is LGHDT and CDR2 is YNNKEL (reference sequence). The CDR3 is 12 residues long. Between the trimmed V and J ends, which lost 0 bases and 5 bases, there was a span of 5 bases.